Listed below are T cell receptor beta chains from one sample, sequenced in a study of Graves' ophthalmopathy and Graves' hyperthyroidism. TCRdb ran MiXCR on the multiplex PCR reads and lists one entry per CDR3 protein. The sample carries roughly 500,000 distinct CDR3 sequences, roughly 14% recorded once. The sample consisted of blood. The source of these receptors is a woman in her thirties with Graves' ophthalmopathy. Each CDR3 is given with its conserved first and last residue. A D gene is named only where the DNA matches it firmly. Clone size appears in some rows only: once, few, many, or a class for an expanded clone.

size,V,D,J,DNA,CDR3
.,TRBV3-1,TRBD2,TRBJ2-5,TGTGCCAGCAGCCTCCTGACGGCAAGCGGGGAAGAGACCCAGTACTTC,CASSLLTASGEETQYF
many,TRBV28,.,TRBJ1-1,TGTGCCAGCAGTTTAATCGTGGCATCCACTGAAGCTTTCTTT,CASSLIVASTEAFF
many,TRBV9,.,TRBJ1-2,TGTGCCAGCAGCACGGGCGAGACAGACTATGGCTACACCTTC,CASSTGETDYGYTF
.,TRBV12-3/TRBV12-4,TRBD2,TRBJ2-2,TGTGCCAGCAGTTTAGCGGGACTAGGTGGGAACACCGGGGAGCTGTTTTTT,CASSLAGLGGNTGELFF
.,TRBV4-1,.,TRBJ1-1,TGCGCCAGCAGCCTCCAGGGAGGAGGGATCATGAACACTGAAGCTTTCTTT,CASSLQGGGIMNTEAFF
few,TRBV5-1,.,TRBJ1-5,TGCGCCAGCAGCTTCATTGTCGACAAAAGGAATCCTAGCAATCAGCCCCAGCATTTT,CASSFIVDKRNPSNQPQHF
.,TRBV5-1,TRBD2,TRBJ2-7,TGCGCCAGCAGCTTTAGCGGGACTTACTACGAGCAGTACTTC,CASSFSGTYYEQYF
many,TRBV24-1,TRBD1,TRBJ2-2,TGTGCCACCAGAGAGGGACAGGGGACAGGCGGGGAGCTGTTTTTT,CATREGQGTGGELFF
many,TRBV7-8,TRBD1,TRBJ2-7,TGTGCCAGCAGCTTTACCGGGACAGATCACTCTTATACCTTC,CASSFTGTDHSYTF
few,TRBV7-9,TRBD2,TRBJ2-5,TGTGCCAGCAGCTTAGTAGCGACTAGCGGAGGAGAGACCCAGTACTTC,CASSLVATSGGETQYF
many,TRBV4-2,.,TRBJ1-3,TGTGCCAGCAGCCAAGAACGGGGTAGCTCTGGAAACACCATATATTTT,CASSQERGSSGNTIYF
.,TRBV18,.,TRBJ1-1,TGTGCCAGCTCACTCCTAGGACAGAACAAAATGAACACTGAAGCTTTCTTT,CASSLLGQNKMNTEAFF
.,TRBV6-1,.,TRBJ2-5,TGTGCCAGCAGCGGGACGAGGTGGGAGACCCAGTACTTC,CASSGTRWETQYF
many,TRBV5-8,.,TRBJ2-5,TGTGCCAGCAGCTTGGGTTCCTGGGAGACCCAGTACTTC,CASSLGSWETQYF
many,TRBV28,.,TRBJ1-3,TGTGCCATCCTGACAGGCCCAAACTCTGGAAACACCATATATTTT,CAILTGPNSGNTIYF
.,TRBV4-1,TRBD1,TRBJ1-1,TGCGCCAGCAGCCAAGAGGAGAACAGGGGCACTGAAGCTTTCTTT,CASSQEENRGTEAFF
many,TRBV12-3/TRBV12-4,.,TRBJ1-1,TGTGCCAGCAGTTTAAGTCTCTGGGTAGAAGCTTTCTTT,CASSLSLWVEAFF
.,TRBV27,.,TRBJ2-5,TGTGCCAGCAGTTATAGGGAGGAGACCCAGTACTTC,CASSYREETQYF
many,TRBV2,TRBD1,TRBJ2-4,TGTGCCAGCAGTGGGGACAGACAAAACATTCAGTACTTC,CASSGDRQNIQYF
.,TRBV11-2,TRBD1,TRBJ2-2,TGTGCCAGCAGCTTAGACGACAGGGGGCGGGTCAACACCGGGGAGCTGTTTTTT,CASSLDDRGRVNTGELFF
many,TRBV6-1,.,TRBJ1-6,TGTGCCAGCAAGAGGACAAGGGTCGTTAATTCACCCCTCCACTTT,CASKRTRVVNSPLHF
many,TRBV2,.,TRBJ1-1,TGTGCCAGCAGTGAAGGGGGTCGCTTGACTGAAGCTTTCTTT,CASSEGGRLTEAFF
many,TRBV7-8,.,TRBJ2-4,TGTGCCAGCAGCTTAGTTTTGAACATTAAGTACTTC,CASSLVLNIKYF
many,TRBV14,.,TRBJ2-7,TGTGCCAGCAGCCCAATTTACATCCCTCAAGACGAGCAGTACTTC,CASSPIYIPQDEQYF
few,TRBV20-1,TRBD2,TRBJ2-2,TGCAGTGCTAGCGGGGGGGCGTCCGGGGAGCTGTTTTTT,CSASGGASGELFF
many,TRBV12-3/TRBV12-4,.,TRBJ1-5,TGTGCCAGCAGTTTCGTCAGCAATCAGCCCCAGCATTTT,CASSFVSNQPQHF
many,TRBV7-9,.,TRBJ2-7,TGTGCCAGCAGCTTAGCTTCGTCGGACGGCCGCGGCTACGAGCAGTACTTC,CASSLASSDGRGYEQYF
many,TRBV7-2,.,TRBJ2-7,TGTGCCAGCAGGGGGGGCAGAAAAGTCTACGAGCAGTACTTC,CASRGGRKVYEQYF
many,TRBV28,TRBD1,TRBJ2-5,TGTGCCAGCAGTCGGTCGACAGGGCGAGGAGAGACCCAGTACTTC,CASSRSTGRGETQYF
many,TRBV15,.,TRBJ1-2,TGTGCCACCAGCAGGGACCGAGCTAACTATGGCTACACCTTC,CATSRDRANYGYTF
many,TRBV29-1,.,TRBJ2-6,TGCAGCGTTGAAGATCAAACCCAAGCTGGGGCCAACGTCCTGACTTTC,CSVEDQTQAGANVLTF
many,TRBV7-2,TRBD1,TRBJ2-5,TGTGCCAGCAGCTCAAACAGGGGTCAAGAGACCCAGTACTTC,CASSSNRGQETQYF
many,TRBV7-2,.,TRBJ1-1,TGTGCCAGCAATATACCCTTGGGGACTGAAGCTTTCTTT,CASNIPLGTEAFF
.,TRBV9,TRBD1,TRBJ2-5,TGTGCCAGCAGCACGGGGACAGCAAGAGAGACCCAGTACTTC,CASSTGTARETQYF
many,TRBV10-3,.,TRBJ1-3,TGTGCCATCATCTCCCCCCGACGGTCAGGAAACACCATATATTTT,CAIISPRRSGNTIYF
many,TRBV12-3/TRBV12-4,.,TRBJ1-4,TGTGCCAGCAGTTTCTTTTCGCGGGGAACTAATGAAAAACTGTTTTTT,CASSFFSRGTNEKLFF